This is a list of T cell receptor beta chains from one sample in a study of PD-1 blockade in classical Hodgkin lymphoma. Libraries were prepared by immunoSEQ multiplex PCR; TCRdb keeps only in-frame clonotypes and omits some of them. The sample comprises about 85,000 clones, 80% to 95% of which are singletons, and roughly 3% rests with the top ten. The sequences come from peripheral blood mononuclear cells (PBMCs), collected before the second cycle of nivolumab. These receptors all stem from a human donor with classical Hodgkin lymphoma. Both conserved end residues are trimmed from each CDR3. The size field is filled for only some rows; it gives once, few, many or a size class.

TRBV5-1	TRBJ2-7	-	ASSLAYSVGEGEQY
TRBV30	TRBJ1-2	-	AWHGTGILLNYGYT
TRBV5-4	TRBJ2-2	-	ASSLPGRANTGELF
TRBV6-5	TRBJ2-7	-	ASSYDGVLLGEQY
TRBV5-1	TRBJ2-7	-	ASSPPGQSYEQY
TRBV5-1	TRBJ1-1	-	ASNRGDSENTEAF
TRBV30	TRBJ1-5	once	AWSWAGGNQPQH
TRBV5-1	TRBJ1-5	once	ASSLDGYSNQPQH
TRBV28	TRBJ1-5	-	ASNAFGGFYQPQH
TRBV30	TRBJ2-7	-	AGRLTGEVYEQY
TRBV5-8	TRBJ2-3	-	ASSATRLGTDTQY
TRBV7-6	TRBJ2-1	few	ASSPTSGTYNEQF
TRBV30	TRBJ1-5	-	AWSGGALSGNQPQH
TRBV6-6	TRBJ2-7	few	ASSYSYRDSSYEQY
TRBV27	TRBJ2-7	-	ASSLGLLGEQY
TRBV27	TRBJ2-1	-	ASSLSKLAAQF
TRBV27	TRBJ2-3	-	ASSSDAILAGVGNTQY
TRBV28	TRBJ2-1	-	ASSLGEQF
TRBV28	TRBJ2-2	-	ASSFSGSGELF
TRBV30	TRBJ2-3	-	AWSFLAIGTDTQY
TRBV5-5	TRBJ2-7	-	ASSLAPLGLAASYEQY
TRBV29-1	TRBJ2-1	-	SVEWRETTYNEQF
TRBV7-3	TRBJ2-3	-	ASSPLAGESTDTQY
TRBV5-1	TRBJ2-7	-	ASSLTPGSPEQY